This TCR beta chain was documented in a study of blood T cell repertoires in COVID-19. Study summary: The origin of the acute and convalescent COVID-19 samples was the United States, Italy and Spain. From T cells, B-cell-depleted T cells, or PBMCs came the material, which was cDNA or gDNA.

As handled by the study authors: Reference gene primer amplification in the assay estimated nucleated cell counts. Clones were sequenced by immunoSEQ multiplex PCR, and TCRdb holds only the in-frame ones, with some missing. From that table come the V and J calls and clone size; the DNA was used to work out D and trimming. This sample has 100,000 to 150,000 clones, with roughly 90% found just once. The CDR3 is made up of 15 amino acids. V lost 3 bases, J lost 0 bases, and 8 bases lay in between. The germline V gene has CDR1 ENHRY and CDR2 SYGVKD. The sample taken for sequencing was peripheral blood. The sequence derives from a woman older than 75 with acute or convalescent COVID-19. The chain joins TRBV10-3 to TRBJ2-2; D uncertain. In nucleotides, the CDR3 is TGTGCCATCAGTGACGGAACTACGAACACCGGGGAGCTGTTTTTT. It specifies CAISDGTTNTGELFF.